This passage covers 30 T cell receptor beta chains from one sample sequenced in a study of tumor-infiltrating lymphocytes in primary liver carcinoma. The authors made TCR beta cDNA from 500 to 600 ng total RNA with a constant-region primer. Sequencing libraries for TCR beta derived from three nested multiplex PCR rounds that used slightly modified ARM-PCR. Use of TRBV1-TRBV30 forward primers with a C-beta reverse primer characterized the first two PCR rounds, which lasted about 10 cycles each. One entry per CDR3 protein results from TCRdb running MiXCR on the multiplex PCR reads. This sample yields around 60,000 distinct CDR3 sequences, of which about 71% are seen a single time; approximately 37% belongs to the top ten. Both RNA and DNA were isolated together from approximately 20-30 mg of bulk tissue that had not been sorted. Specimen: liver tumor tissue from sampling region 4. The sample's subset: tumor region T4, right-lateral pole. The receptors come from a man aged 40-49 years with primary liver carcinoma and hepatitis B virus infection.

As for this clonotype: One base away lies a much larger clone, so this may be a sequencing read error. The chain couples TRBV24-1 to TRBJ1-2; TRBD1 matches 9 bases. Germline values: CDR1 KGHDR, CDR2 SFDVKD. V was clipped by 4 bases and J by 8 bases; unmatched bases: 10. There are 15 residues in the CDR3. CDR3 sequence (DNA): TGTGCCACCAGTGAGCCCCGGGACAGGGATTGGGGCTACACCTTC. It codes for CATSEPRDRDWGYTF.

This clonotype was recorded only once. Germline and junction disagree at one end, which may indicate a read error. The CDR3 sequence is CATSPGTGGDEKFF. DNA of the CDR3: TGTGCCACTAGTCCCGGGACAGGGGGCGATGAGAAGTTCTTC. The V gene is TRBV19, the J gene TRBJ2-1, with 12 bases that match TRBD1. The CDR3 runs to 14 residues. Germline loops: CDR1 LNHDA, CDR2 SQIVND (reference sequence).

Only a few counts were recorded for this clonotype. The CDR3 protein is CATGGQGDGYTF. DNA for the CDR3: TGTGCCACCGGGGGGCAGGGAGACGGCTACACCTTC. The chain is built from TRBV12-3 or TRBV12-4 and TRBJ1-2; maybe TRBD1 (6 bases). The germline V and J ends were trimmed by 10 bases and 8 bases, with 17 bases remaining between them. The CDR3 contains 12 residues.

As for this clonotype: This may stem from a read error, because a much larger clone lies one nucleotide away. The rearrangement links TRBV27 to TRBJ2-3; D could derive from TRBD1 or TRBD2 (6 bases each). The CDR3 covers 15 residues. V lost 5 bases and J lost 8, with 20 bases in between. Germline CDR1 MNHEY, CDR2 SMNVEV (reference sequence). The CDR3 region is CASSPRGVGAGTQYF. The CDR3 coding sequence is TGTGCCAGCAGTCCTAGGGGGGTTGGGGCAGGTACGCAGTATTTT.

Points on this clonotype: One end of the junction varies from germline; a read error may be responsible. This chain joins TRBV11-2 and TRBJ1-1; D call uncertain. Germline CDR1 reads SGHAT; CDR2 reads FQNNGV. The CDR3 extends over 16 amino acids. Written as DNA, the CDR3 is TGTGCCTGCAGCCGAGGTAGGGTCGGGGTCTTCACTGAAGCTTTCTTT. Translated: CACSRGRVGVFTEAFF.

With regard to this clonotype: At one end, the junction sequence differs from germline, possibly due to a read error. The J gene is TRBJ2-7, the V gene TRBV11-1; 7 positions agree with TRBD1. The CDR3 covers 13 residues. Germline V gene data show CDR1 as SGHAT and CDR2 as FQDESV (reference sequence). The CDR3 sequence: CTSRGKRSYGQYF. For the CDR3, the DNA is TGTACCAGCAGGGGGAAGCGATCCTACGGGCAGTACTTC.

The chain carries TRBV11-2 and TRBJ1-6; 7 nucleotides line up with TRBD1. V lost 5 bases to trimming and J lost 15 bases; unmatched junction nucleotides: 22. This CDR3 is 17 amino acids long. Germline lookup yields CDR1 SGHAT and CDR2 FQNNGV. CDR3 region: CASSVRPPRQGNTHLHF. The CDR3 DNA sequence: TGTGCCAGCAGCGTAAGGCCCCCCCGACAGGGTAATACACACCTCCACTTT.

This clonotype was detected ten times or more. A read error is likely, as this CDR3 ends without the conserved phenylalanine or tryptophan. For the CDR3, the DNA is TGTGCCGGCAGCTTTCCCGGGACTAGCGGGACCAAAAACATTCAGTACCTC. Amino acid sequence: CAGSFPGTSGTKNIQYL. The chain employs TRBV11-1 and TRBJ2-4, with TRBD2 identical over 13 bases. Germline V lookup: CDR1 SGHAT, CDR2 FQDESV (reference sequence). This CDR3 comprises 17 residues.

The chain combines TRBV28 with TRBJ2-4; no reliable D call. The length of the CDR3 is 14 residues. Trimming pared 5 bases from V and 1 base from J, leaving 9 bases between. Germline values: CDR1 MDHEN, CDR2 SYDVKM. CDR3 nucleotide sequence: TGTGCCAGCAGTGGGGTGGTGGCCAAAAACATTCAGTACTTC. It codes for CASSGVVAKNIQYF.

About this clonotype itself: This likely comes from a read error, as the CDR3 has no conserved phenylalanine or tryptophan at its end. CDR3 residues: CARSFAGSNTEELFY. The CDR3 DNA reads TGTGCCAGGAGCTTTGCGGGATCGAACACCGAGGAGCTGTTTTAT. The rearrangement links TRBV11-2 to TRBJ2-2; maybe TRBD2 (6 bases). Germline V gene sequence: CDR1 SGHAT, CDR2 FQNNGV. There are 15 residues in the CDR3.

On this clonotype itself: Mismatch with germline at one junction end may stem from a read error. The genes are TRBV4-2 and TRBJ2-7; TRBD2 might be the D (6 bases). This CDR3 comprises 16 residues. The germline V gene encodes CDR1 LGHNA and CDR2 YNFKEQ. As DNA, the CDR3 is TGTGCCAGCAGCCAAGGGCTTAGCGGCTTTAGGTACGAGCAGAACTTC. It is translated as CASSQGLSGFRYEQNF.

This chain links TRBV11-2 with TRBJ2-1, with 7 bases identical to TRBD2. The germline V gene encodes CDR1 SGHAT and CDR2 FQNNGV. Germline trimming cut 3 bases from V and 3 bases from J; bases unmatched to any gene: 23. The CDR3 loop spans 21 amino acids. CDR3 residues: CASSFKCGSGREWWNYNEQFF. In DNA form, the CDR3 reads TGTGCCAGCAGCTTCAAGTGTGGGTCGGGGCGGGAGTGGTGGAACTACAATGAGCAGTTCTTC.

Regarding this clonotype: The junction and the germline gene differ at one end; a read error may be behind it. V gene TRBV11-2 combines with J gene TRBJ2-1, with 7 nucleotides matching TRBD2. This CDR3 region has 16 residues. Looked up from germline, CDR1 is SGHAT and CDR2 is FQNNGV. CDR3 in DNA: TGTGCCAGCGGCTACCACGGGACTAACGGTAGCAATGAACAGTTCTTC. Translating it yields CASGYHGTNGSNEQFF.

This clonotype has at least ten counts. V gene TRBV5-5 combines with J gene TRBJ2-3; TRBD1 matches 10 bases. The germline CDR1 and CDR2 sequences are SGHKS and YYEKEE (reference sequence). V trimming: 3 bases; J trimming: 4 bases; junction bases outside the gene matches: 2. CDR3 length: 14 residues. The CDR3 nucleotides read TGTGCCAGCAGCTACGACAGGGGGCCAGATACGCAGTATTTT. This encodes CASSYDRGPDTQYF. The full variable domain, rest sourced from reference TRBV5-5 and TRBJ2-3, is DAGVTQSPTHLIKTRGQQVTLRCSPISGHKSVSWYQQVLGQGPQFIFQYYEKEERGRGNFPDRFSARQFPNYSSELNVNALLLGDSALYLCASSYDRGPDTQYFGPGTRLTVL.

V gene TRBV29-1 combines with J gene TRBJ1-1; D possibly corresponds to TRBD1 (5 bases). Trimming pared 3 bases from V and 9 bases from J, leaving 23 bases between. There are 15 residues in the CDR3. Per the germline V gene, CDR1 is SQVTM and CDR2 is ANQGSEA. As DNA, the CDR3 is TGCAGCGTTGACGGGGTGTGGGGGATGAGGACTAAAGCTTTCTTT. This gives the protein CSVDGVWGMRTKAFF.

This clonotype appeared once. This chain links TRBV6-5 with TRBJ1-4; D is perhaps TRBD1 (5 bases). Germline CDR1 and CDR2: MNHEY and SVGAGI. CDR3 size: 15 residues. The CDR3 DNA reads TGTGTCAGTAGTCCACTCTTGGGGGATTCTGGAAAACTGTTTTTT. It encodes CVSSPLLGDSGKLFF.

With regard to this clonotype: At one of its ends the junction is not consistent with the germline gene, which may arise from a read error. V and J are TRBV5-6 and TRBJ2-5, with a tentative D call TRBD2 (5 bases). The CDR3 has 14 residues. CDR1 and CDR2 from the germline V gene are SGHDT and YYEEEE. CDR3 DNA sequence: TGTGCTAGCAGCTTGGAGGATAGCCAAGAGACCCAGTACTTC. It yields the protein CASSLEDSQETQYF.

Worth noting for this clonotype: This sequence may be a read error, since a much larger clone differs from it by one base. This rearrangement joins TRBV5-1 to TRBJ1-1, with TRBD1 as a possible D gene (6 bases). CDR1 is SGHRS, CDR2 YFSETQ, per germline. The CDR3 runs to 15 residues. CDR3 in amino acids: CASIDRPGWNIEAFF. The CDR3 DNA reads as TGCGCCAGCATCGACAGGCCGGGGTGGAACATTGAAGCTTTCTTT.

Worth noting for this clonotype: In this CDR3 the conserved last residue, phenylalanine or tryptophan, is missing, so a read error is likely. The gene calls are TRBV29-1 and TRBJ2-1, with D unclear. CDR3 length: 13 residues. Germline V gene data show CDR1 as SQVTM and CDR2 as ANQGSEA. CDR3 DNA sequence: TGCAGCGCCGCGCCTGACCATTACAACGAGCAGTTCCTC. Amino acid sequence: CSAAPDHYNEQFL.

This clonotype has only one observation. The V gene is TRBV7-9, the J gene TRBJ1-4; D gene uncertain. The CDR3 runs 14 residues. Germline V gene data show CDR1 as SEHNR and CDR2 as FQNEAQ (reference sequence). V was cut by 7 bases and J by 5 bases, with 14 bases left in between. The CDR3 DNA is TGTGCCAGCAACTCGAGACGGGAAAATGAAAAACTGTTTTTT. This translates into CASNSRRENEKLFF.

CDR3 region: CASKPYIESSYNEQFF. For the CDR3, the DNA is TGTGCCAGCAAGCCCTACATAGAATCAAGCTACAATGAGCAGTTCTTC. This chain links TRBV6-6 with TRBJ2-1, with unresolved D. Trimming shortened V by 7 bases and J by 3 bases, and 19 bases separated the two germline ends. The CDR3 has 16 residues. Germline V gene data show CDR1 as MNHNY and CDR2 as SVGAGI (reference sequence).

With respect to this clonotype: This CDR3 fails to terminate in the conserved phenylalanine or tryptophan, so it likely reflects a read error. The rearrangement uses TRBV6-1 and TRBJ2-7, with D possibly being TRBD2 (5 bases). Germline-derived CDR1 and CDR2 are MNHNS and SASEGT. The CDR3 has 14 amino acids. The CDR3, as DNA: TGTGCCAGCAGCGAGGAGGCTCCCCCCTACAAGCAGTACCTC. It codes for CASSEEAPPYKQYL.

On this clonotype: The germline gene is not matched at one end of the junction; a read error may be the cause. The V and J genes are TRBV4-1 and TRBJ2-7; TRBD2 aligns across 7 bases. CDR3 size: 16 residues. Looked up from germline, CDR1 is MGHRA and CDR2 is YSYEKL. The CDR3 spells CASSQPLAEPLYEEYF. The CDR3 nucleotides read TGCGCCAGTAGCCAACCCCTAGCGGAGCCACTTTACGAGGAGTACTTC.

In its sample, this clonotype was seen a few times. The conserved phenylalanine or tryptophan normally closing the CDR3 is absent here, so this likely arose from a read error. V is TRBV6-1 and J is TRBJ1-5; TRBD1 aligns across 7 bases. The CDR3 consists of 16 residues. The V gene's germline CDR1 is MNHNS and CDR2 SASEGT. Here the CDR3 DNA reads TGTGCCAACAGTGAAAAAGGGCAGGGGGAGCATCAGCCCCAGCATCTT. Translating gives CANSEKGQGEHQPQHL.

The chain links TRBV5-1 to TRBJ1-2; 11 positions agree with TRBD1. The trim removed 4 bases at V and 6 bases at J, leaving 5 bases unmatched. CDR3 length equals 14 residues. The germline gives CDR1 SGHRS, CDR2 YFSETQ. The CDR3 sequence is CASSHRTGGDGYTF. CDR3 nucleotides: TGCGCCAGCAGCCATCGGACAGGGGGCGATGGCTACACCTTC.

As to this clonotype: The junction departs from the called germline gene at one end, perhaps through a read error. The V gene is TRBV11-3, the J gene TRBJ2-7; D assignment may be TRBD1 or TRBD2 (5 bases each). The CDR3 loop spans 12 amino acids. Germline assignment: CDR1 SGHNT and CDR2 YENEEA. The CDR3 here is CASSFQWGEQYF. The CDR3 nucleotides read TGTGCAAGCAGCTTCCAATGGGGGGAGCAGTACTTC.

This clonotype was seen only once. A much bigger clone sits one base away, suggesting this may be a read error. This chain links TRBV5-4 with TRBJ2-5; D unclear. The CDR3 spans 14 residues. Trimming removed 0 bases at V and 4 bases at J, with 10 bases between. CDR1 and CDR2 from the germline V gene are SGHNT and YYREEE (reference sequence). Here the CDR3 reads CASSLGKGGETQYF. The CDR3 DNA sequence: TGTGCCAGCAGCTTGGGCAAGGGCGGAGAGACCCAGTACTTC.

This clonotype was picked up one time. The gene calls are TRBV6-5 and TRBJ1-1, with TRBD1 matching over 8 bases. In germline, CDR1 is MNHEY, CDR2 SVGAGI. The J segment lost 13 bases and the V segment lost 0 bases, leaving 13 bases of the junction unmatched. This CDR3 has 15 amino acids. This chain's CDR3 is CASSYSRTGSTDDFF. In DNA, the CDR3 is TGTGCCAGCAGTTACTCCCGGACAGGGTCGACTGATGATTTCTTT.

This clonotype has a count of ten or more. V gene TRBV28 combines with J gene TRBJ1-5; D gene ambiguous. Germline V gene data show CDR1 as MDHEN and CDR2 as SYDVKM. V lost 9 bases, J lost 7 bases, and 13 bases lay in between. This CDR3 comprises 12 residues. The CDR3 DNA reads as TGTGCCAGTCGAAACTACGGCCAGCCCCAGCATTTT. The encoded protein is CASRNYGQPQHF.

Comments on this clonotype: One end of the junction is discordant with germline, which a read error may explain. This chain uses TRBV6-5 with TRBJ2-7, with D uncertain. Per germline, CDR1 MNHEY and CDR2 SVGAGI. The CDR3 loop spans 14 amino acids. Here the CDR3 reads CGSSRAVSSYDQYF. The CDR3 DNA is TGTGGCAGCAGTAGGGCCGTGAGCTCCTACGATCAGTACTTC.